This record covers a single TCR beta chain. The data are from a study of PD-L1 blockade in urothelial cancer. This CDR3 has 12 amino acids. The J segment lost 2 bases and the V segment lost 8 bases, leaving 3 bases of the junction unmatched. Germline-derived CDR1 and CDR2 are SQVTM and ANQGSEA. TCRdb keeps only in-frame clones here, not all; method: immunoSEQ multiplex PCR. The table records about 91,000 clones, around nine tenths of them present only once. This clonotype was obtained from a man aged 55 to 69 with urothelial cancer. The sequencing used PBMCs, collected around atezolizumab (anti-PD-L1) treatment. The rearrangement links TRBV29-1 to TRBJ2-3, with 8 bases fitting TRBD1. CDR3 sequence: CSTGQDTDTQYF. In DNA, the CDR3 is TGCAGCACGGGACAGGACACAGATACGCAGTATTTT.